These 21 T cell receptor beta chains came from one sample sequenced in a study of blood T cell repertoires in COVID-19. The repertoire was sequenced with immunoSEQ multiplex PCR; TCRdb's copy has only in-frame clones and lacks some. The sample has about 75,000 clones; roughly 90% are singletons. Sequencing was done on a sample of peripheral blood. All receptors derive from a woman in her forties or fifties with acute or convalescent COVID-19.

This rearrangement joins TRBV2 to TRBJ1-2, with D unclear. This CDR3 region has 12 residues. Trimming cost V 5 bases and J 1 base, with 5 bases left between them. Germline-derived CDR1 and CDR2 are SNHLY and FYNNEI. CDR3 protein: CASSNINYGYTF. The CDR3 DNA is TGTGCCAGCAGTAATATTAACTATGGCTACACCTTC.

The chain carries TRBV27 and TRBJ1-2, with D unclear. Germline-derived CDR1 and CDR2 are MNHEY and SMNVEV (reference sequence). The length of the CDR3 is 13 residues. V was shortened by 3 bases and J by 5 bases, with 10 bases between the two germline ends. The CDR3 protein is CASSFRHEYGYTF. The CDR3 DNA reads TGTGCCAGCAGTTTCAGACACGAGTATGGCTACACCTTC.

The chain carries TRBV2 and TRBJ1-1, with TRBD1 as a possible D gene (6 bases). Trimming cost V 6 bases and J 1 base, with 18 bases left between them. The CDR3 sequence is 16 residues long. The germline CDR1 and CDR2 sequences are SNHLY and FYNNEI. For the CDR3, the DNA is TGTGCCAGCAGGATACAGGGTAACAACGCGAACACTGAAGCTTTCTTT. It encodes CASRIQGNNANTEAFF.

The J gene is TRBJ1-6, the V gene TRBV6-2 or TRBV6-3, with a weak D call TRBD1 (5 bases). From germline, CDR1 is MNHEY and CDR2 SVGEGT. With 4 bases removed from V and 7 bases from J, the gap between germline ends came to 8 bases. This CDR3 has 13 residues. As DNA, the CDR3 is TGTGCCAGCAGTTTGGGGCAGAATTCACCCCTCCACTTT. Translated: CASSLGQNSPLHF.

V usage is TRBV7-2 and J usage is TRBJ1-2, with 8 bases identical to TRBD1. CDR1 and CDR2 from the germline V gene are SGHTA and FQGNSA. This CDR3 has 13 residues. V lost 5 bases, J lost 4 bases, and 3 bases stayed unmatched. CDR3 in amino acids: CASSPDRGYGYTF. For the CDR3, the DNA is TGTGCCAGCAGCCCTGACAGGGGCTATGGCTACACCTTC.

This chain connects TRBV7-2 to TRBJ1-2; D is possibly TRBD1 (5 bases). Trimming stripped 3 bases from V and 8 bases from J, with 19 bases between. CDR1 and CDR2 (germline): SGHTA, FQGNSA. The CDR3 loop spans 15 amino acids. The CDR3 loop is CASSFGGEPSEGYTF. In DNA form, the CDR3 reads TGTGCCAGCAGCTTCGGGGGAGAACCCTCTGAGGGCTACACCTTC.

J is TRBJ1-5 and V is TRBV7-2, with TRBD1 matching 8 bases. The V segment lost 4 bases and the J segment 9 bases; nucleotides outside the gene matches: 5. Germline CDR1 is SGHTA and CDR2 is FQGNSA. CDR3 size: 13 residues. In DNA form, the CDR3 reads TGTGCCAGCAGCTCCGGACAGGGTTGGCCCCAGCATTTT. It is translated as CASSSGQGWPQHF.

The chain carries TRBV28 and TRBJ2-7; 8 bases are shared with TRBD1. The length of the CDR3 is 19 residues. V was pared by 7 bases and J by 5 bases, with 25 bases of the junction left unmatched. Germline CDR1 and CDR2: MDHEN and SYDVKM. CDR3 bases: TGTGCCAGCAACCCTCCTTTCGGGGGAGACAGGGGTGGGATGCACGAGCAGTACTTC. Protein product: CASNPPFGGDRGGMHEQYF.

This chain joins TRBV7-9 and TRBJ1-1, with D possibly being TRBD1 (5 bases). The V end lost 10 bases, the J end lost 4 bases, and 10 bases lay between the germline ends. This CDR3 comprises 11 residues. The germline V gene has CDR1 SEHNR and CDR2 FQNEAQ (reference sequence). The CDR3 loop is CATGRGTEAFF. Written as DNA, the CDR3 is TGTGCCACTGGAAGGGGCACTGAAGCTTTCTTT.

The chain uses TRBV7-2 and TRBJ2-5, with TRBD1 matching 9 bases. Trimming removed 5 bases from V and 6 bases from J; junction bases left unmatched: 13. The CDR3 extends over 16 amino acids. The V gene's germline CDR1 is SGHTA and CDR2 FQGNSA. The CDR3 loop reads CASSDDRGSRWKTQYF. In DNA, the CDR3 is TGTGCCAGCAGCGACGACAGGGGGAGTAGGTGGAAGACCCAGTACTTC.

The rearrangement links TRBV19 to TRBJ1-1, with 8 bases fitting TRBD1. Germline-derived CDR1 and CDR2 are LNHDA and SQIVND (reference sequence). Trimming cost V 6 bases and J 4 bases; bases outside gene matches: 10. The CDR3 extends over 15 amino acids. The CDR3 sequence: CASRETGEVVTEAFF. The CDR3 bases are TGTGCCAGTAGGGAGACAGGGGAGGTTGTCACTGAAGCTTTCTTT.

This sequence joins TRBV5-1 and TRBJ2-5; a possible D gene is TRBD1 (6 bases). Trimming took 4 bases from V and 5 from J, leaving 18 bases between them. The germline V gene has CDR1 SGHRS and CDR2 YFSETQ. There are 15 residues in the CDR3. CDR3 protein: CASSASDRKRETQYF. In DNA, the CDR3 is TGCGCCAGCAGCGCTTCGGACAGAAAGCGGGAGACCCAGTACTTC.

The rearrangement links TRBV2 to TRBJ1-5, with 9 positions matching TRBD1. The germline V gene has CDR1 SNHLY and CDR2 FYNNEI. The CDR3 loop spans 13 amino acids. With V trimmed by 6 bases and J by 4 bases, 1 base remained unmatched. The CDR3 nucleotides are TGTGCCAGCAGAGGGACAGGGAATCAGCCCCAGCATTTT. Protein sequence: CASRGTGNQPQHF.

The chain carries TRBV5-1 and TRBJ1-2; D remains ambiguous. The CDR3 is 13 residues long. Germline V gene lookup returns CDR1 SGHRS and CDR2 YFSETQ. V was trimmed by 0 bases and J by 6 bases, leaving 9 bases between them. CDR3 in amino acids: CASSLGAVDGYTF. The CDR3 DNA is TGCGCCAGCAGCTTGGGCGCCGTTGATGGCTACACCTTC.

This chain connects TRBV28 to TRBJ1-5; possible D gene TRBD1, 5 bases. The CDR3 runs 14 residues. The V gene's germline CDR1 is MDHEN and CDR2 SYDVKM. With 6 bases removed from V and 3 bases from J, the gap between germline ends came to 12 bases. DNA for the CDR3: TGTGCCAGCAGGGACCACAGGAACAATCAGCCCCAGCATTTT. Amino acid sequence: CASRDHRNNQPQHF.

The chain employs TRBV28 and TRBJ2-7, with D possibly TRBD2 on 5 matching bases. V lost 3 bases and J 5 bases, leaving 14 bases between the germline ends. Germline V gene sequence: CDR1 MDHEN, CDR2 SYDVKM. CDR3 length: 14 amino acids. The CDR3 bases are TGTGCCAGCAGTTTTCTTGGAGGCATCCACGAGCAGTACTTC. Its protein is CASSFLGGIHEQYF.

The CDR3, as DNA: TGTGCCAGCAGCTTAAACCCAGGGAATGAGCCCCAGCATTTT. The encoded protein is CASSLNPGNEPQHF. The chain employs TRBV11-1 and TRBJ1-5, with D tentatively TRBD1 (5 bases). V shed 2 bases and J shed 8 bases, with 13 bases lying between them. Germline CDR1 SGHAT, CDR2 FQDESV (reference sequence). The CDR3 covers 14 residues.

This chain uses TRBV30 with TRBJ2-3, with 9 bases that match TRBD2. The CDR3 extends over 17 amino acids. Trimming at V came to 2 bases and at J to 3 bases, leaving 12 bases not matched to a gene. Per the germline V gene, CDR1 is GTSNPN and CDR2 is SVGIG (reference sequence). The CDR3 DNA reads as TGTGCCTGGAGTAAAACCCTAGCGGGGCCAGGTACAGATACGCAGTATTTT. Its protein is CAWSKTLAGPGTDTQYF.

The chain has TRBV2 and TRBJ1-2; possible D gene TRBD1, 5 bases. CDR1 SNHLY and CDR2 FYNNEI come from the germline V gene. V was shortened by 4 bases and J by 5 bases, with 11 bases between the two germline ends. There are 13 residues in the CDR3. The CDR3 reads CASSAQGGYGYTF. The CDR3 DNA reads as TGTGCCAGCAGTGCGCAGGGAGGGTATGGCTACACCTTC.

V gene TRBV28 combines with J gene TRBJ1-1; D unresolved. CDR1 MDHEN and CDR2 SYDVKM come from the germline V gene. Trimming took off 6 bases at V and 7 bases at J, with 12 bases between the two ends. The CDR3 has 12 amino acids. The CDR3 protein is CASRPVEFEAFF. CDR3 DNA: TGTGCCAGCAGACCGGTGGAGTTTGAAGCTTTCTTT. The full variable domain, rest sourced from reference TRBV28 and TRBJ1-1, is DVKVTQSSRYLVKRTGEKVFLECVQDMDHENMFWYRQDPGLGLRLIYFSYDVKMKEKGDIPEGYSVSREKKERFSLILESASTNQTSMYLCASRPVEFEAFFGQGTRLTVV.

Comment on this clone: Sequence at one end of the junction differs from germline and may be a read error. V and J are TRBV7-7 and TRBJ2-5; 7 nucleotides align to TRBD2. This CDR3 is 15 amino acids long. From germline, CDR1 is SSHAT and CDR2 FNYEAQ (reference sequence). The chain's CDR3 is CASSPSRGGQETQYF. CDR3 in DNA: TGTGCTAGCAGCCCCTCCCGCGGGGGACAAGAGACCCAGTACTTC.